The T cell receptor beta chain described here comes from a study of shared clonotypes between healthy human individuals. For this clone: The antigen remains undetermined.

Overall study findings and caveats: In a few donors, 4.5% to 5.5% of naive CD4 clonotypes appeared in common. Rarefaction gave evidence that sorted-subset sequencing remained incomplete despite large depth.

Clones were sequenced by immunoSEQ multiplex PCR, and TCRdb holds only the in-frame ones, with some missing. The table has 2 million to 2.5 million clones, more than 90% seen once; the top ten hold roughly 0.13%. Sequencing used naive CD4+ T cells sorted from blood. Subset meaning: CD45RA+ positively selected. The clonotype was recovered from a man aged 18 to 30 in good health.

CDR3 protein: CASSDRGDTYGYTF. CDR3 nucleotides: TGTGCCAGCAGCGACAGGGGCGACACCTATGGCTACACCTTC. The chain employs TRBV6-1 and TRBJ1-2, with 8 bases lining up with TRBD1. Germline-derived CDR1 and CDR2 are MNHNS and SASEGT. CDR3 length: 14 amino acids. The trim removed 6 bases at V and 4 bases at J, leaving 7 bases unmatched.